This T cell receptor beta chain was found in a study of long-term antiretroviral therapy in people with HIV. Notes on the study in general: Older ART regimens may have been in use when blood was drawn between the mid-2000s and the late 2010s. Clones expanded before ART dominated the repertoire at all time points.

Participants living with HIV all received treatment in the United States. Ahead of DNA extraction, samples held roughly 0.9-11 million cryopreserved PBMC each. Runs used v3.0 of the immunoSEQ assay and were done at survey level. The table came from immunoSEQ multiplex PCR; TCRdb's copy has only in-frame clones and leaves some out. Found here are roughly 18,000 clones, about nine tenths of them singletons; the top ten hold approximately 12%. The CDR3 spans 13 residues. Trimming shortened V by 5 bases and J by 3 bases, and 10 bases separated the two germline ends. The germline V gene encodes CDR1 SEHNR and CDR2 FQNEAQ (reference sequence). This clone was seen only a few times. Its matching antigen is unknown.

The clonotype comes from a woman in her thirties or forties with HIV. Sequencing used unsorted PBMCs, obtained 0.6 years after starting antiretroviral therapy. The chain is built from TRBV7-9 and TRBJ1-1, with D possibly matching TRBD1 (5 bases). For the CDR3, the DNA is TGTGCCAGCAGCCCCGGGACCCACACTGAAGCTTTCTTT. It specifies CASSPGTHTEAFF.